These 32 T cell receptor beta chains came from one sample sequenced in a study of human T cells and chemical hapten exposure. Stated time point: healthy volunteer bleed at 2 weeks. Total RNA was extracted from unfractionated whole blood. TCRdb used MiXCR to reprocess the RACE reads, holding one entry per CDR3 protein. The sample has around 130,000 distinct CDR3 sequences; 8.5% to 9.5% are singletons. Sequenced input: whole blood. The receptors originated from a male donor in good health. Some clones in this sample may be carry-over from other donors' samples.

This clonotype was picked up a small number of times. This chain uses TRBV6-1 with TRBJ2-7; D is unresolved. The CDR3 totals 13 residues. CDR1 is MNHNS, CDR2 SASEGT, per germline. V lost 6 bases, J lost 4 bases, and 13 bases lay in between. The CDR3 sequence: CASRETLVYEQYF. DNA of the CDR3: TGTGCCAGCAGGGAAACCCTAGTGTACGAGCAGTACTTC.

The chain combines TRBV6-2 or TRBV6-3 with TRBJ2-2; 8 bases match TRBD1. The junction had 5 bases not matched to a gene; V was cut back by 0 bases and J by 5 bases. Germline-derived CDR1 and CDR2 are MNHEY and SVGEGT. This CDR3 contains 16 residues. The CDR3 nucleotides are TGTGCCAGCAGTTACTCGAGACAGGGGAGGACCGGGGAGCTGTTTTTT. Translation: CASSYSRQGRTGELFF.

In this sample, this clonotype turned up many times. This chain connects TRBV15 to TRBJ2-3; D possibly corresponds to TRBD2 (6 bases). From germline, CDR1 is LNHNV and CDR2 YYDKDF (reference sequence). V lost 0 bases to trimming and J lost 5 bases, with 18 bases between them. This CDR3 comprises 17 residues. CDR3 DNA: TGTGCCACCAGCAGAGATCGGGCTAGCGAAACAATAGATACGCAGTATTTT. Translated, it gives CATSRDRASETIDTQYF.

At least ten counts were recorded for this clonotype. CDR3 sequence: CASIQSLEDTGELFF. CDR3 DNA: TGTGCCAGCATACAATCGCTCGAGGACACCGGGGAGCTGTTTTTT. This rearrangement joins TRBV28 to TRBJ2-2; no definite D call. Germline V gene data show CDR1 as MDHEN and CDR2 as SYDVKM. V lost 7 bases and J 3 bases, leaving 15 bases between the germline ends. The CDR3 is 15 residues long. The variable domain in full, with the rest retrieved from reference TRBV28 and TRBJ2-2, is DVKVTQSSRYLVKRTGEKVFLECVQDMDHENMFWYRQDPGLGLRLIYFSYDVKMKEKGDIPEGYSVSREKKERFSLILESASTNQTSMYLCASIQSLEDTGELFFGEGSRLTVL.

The rearrangement joins TRBV25-1 to TRBJ2-3, with TRBD2 matching over 7 bases. Trimming removed 1 base from V and 4 bases from J; junction bases left unmatched: 17. The CDR3 totals 19 residues. Germline V CDR1 and CDR2: MGHDK, SYGVNS. The CDR3: CASSESGIGRENPPDTQYF. The CDR3 DNA reads as TGTGCCAGCAGTGAATCGGGGATAGGGCGGGAGAATCCTCCAGATACGCAGTATTTT.

This clonotype was picked up many times. J is TRBJ2-7 and V is TRBV29-1, with 7 bases aligning to TRBD1. After removal of 5 bases from V and 2 bases from J, the junction contained 3 bases not matched to a gene. CDR1 is SQVTM and CDR2 is ANQGSEA in the germline V gene. The length of the CDR3 is 12 residues. CDR3 residues: CSVRDSPYEQYF. In DNA form, the CDR3 reads TGCAGCGTTAGGGACAGCCCCTACGAGCAGTACTTC.

This clonotype has only a few counts. The chain employs TRBV12-3 or TRBV12-4 and TRBJ2-2; 9 nucleotides agree with TRBD1. This CDR3 comprises 17 residues. The V and J ends lost 0 bases and 5 bases, in that order; junction bases with no gene match: 7. DNA of the CDR3: TGTGCCAGCAGTTTAGCGACGGGGACAGGGTGGACCGGGGAGCTGTTTTTT. It encodes CASSLATGTGWTGELFF.

This clonotype was detected a few times. CDR3 amino acids: CAWSSGQGGDTQYF. CDR3 DNA sequence: TGTGCCTGGAGTTCGGGACAGGGGGGAGATACGCAGTATTTT. V usage is TRBV30 and J usage is TRBJ2-3; 11 bases map to TRBD1. The CDR3 contains 14 residues. The germline V gene has CDR1 GTSNPN and CDR2 SVGIG (reference sequence). V trimming: 2 bases; J trimming: 5 bases; junction bases outside the gene matches: 3.

This clonotype was picked up a small number of times. The chain couples TRBV29-1 to TRBJ2-1; TRBD2 is a possible D gene (6 bases). The V end lost 7 bases, the J end lost 2 bases, and 18 bases lay between the germline ends. Germline values: CDR1 SQVTM, CDR2 ANQGSEA. The CDR3 runs 15 residues. CDR3 DNA sequence: TGCAGCGCCAAATCTAGCGCCCTTCCCTACAATGAGCAGTTCTTC. Translating it yields CSAKSSALPYNEQFF.

The CDR3 here is CSAIRGQANTGELFF. In DNA, the CDR3 is TGCAGCGCCATTCGAGGACAAGCGAACACCGGGGAGCTGTTTTTT. The chain employs TRBV29-1 and TRBJ2-2, with a tentative D call TRBD1 (5 bases). CDR3 length: 15 residues. Germline V gene data show CDR1 as SQVTM and CDR2 as ANQGSEA. V was pared by 7 bases and J by 0 bases, with 15 bases between.

There are a few counts of this clonotype. The chain joins TRBV19 to TRBJ1-5; 12 bases line up with TRBD1. Germline CDR1 and CDR2: LNHDA and SQIVND (reference sequence). This CDR3 is 16 amino acids long. The trim removed 6 bases at V and 3 bases at J, leaving 6 bases unmatched. CDR3 protein: CASRGGGQGANQPQHF. In nucleotides, the CDR3 is TGTGCCAGTAGGGGAGGGGGACAGGGGGCCAATCAGCCCCAGCATTTT.

The rearrangement joins TRBV2 to TRBJ2-1; D unresolved. The CDR3 is 10 residues long. V was shortened by 3 bases and J by 8 bases, with 2 bases between the two germline ends. In germline, CDR1 is SNHLY, CDR2 FYNNEI. CDR3 loop: CASSDDEQFF. CDR3 DNA sequence: TGTGCCAGCAGTGACGATGAGCAGTTCTTC. The whole variable domain, remainder taken from reference TRBV2 and TRBJ2-1, is EPEVTQTPSHQVTQMGQEVILRCVPISNHLYFYWYRQILGQKVEFLVSFYNNEISEKSEIFDDQFSVERPDGSNFTLKIRSTKLEDSAMYFCASSDDEQFFGPGTRLTVL.

The CDR3 DNA reads as TGTGCCAGCAGCAGTGAGGGGTCTGGGGCCAACGTCCTGACTTTC. It is translated as CASSSEGSGANVLTF. The rearrangement joins TRBV21-1 to TRBJ2-6; TRBD1, the table's D call, was not compared with the DNA. TRBV21-1 is an annotated pseudogene. The CDR3 spans 15 residues.

The sample holds a few counts of this clonotype. V usage is TRBV2 and J usage is TRBJ2-4; D remains unclear. This CDR3 is built from 14 residues. Germline V lookup: CDR1 SNHLY, CDR2 FYNNEI. Trimming took off 8 bases at V and 0 bases at J, with 11 bases between the two ends. The CDR3 DNA reads TGTGCCAGCGGCGACGGAATAGCCAAAAACATTCAGTACTTC. It encodes CASGDGIAKNIQYF.

This clonotype was detected ten times or more. V is TRBV27 and J is TRBJ2-7; no clear D. Germline V gene lookup returns CDR1 MNHEY and CDR2 SMNVEV (reference sequence). The CDR3 contains 13 residues. V lost 5 bases and J 1 base, leaving 9 bases between the germline ends. As DNA, the CDR3 is TGTGCCAGCAGTCCTCAGGCGTCCTACGAGCAGTACTTC. This translates into CASSPQASYEQYF.

The chain links TRBV12-3 or TRBV12-4 to TRBJ2-7, with D possibly being TRBD1 or TRBD2 (5 bases each). This CDR3 contains 14 residues. V was trimmed by 3 bases and J by 0 bases, leaving 9 bases between them. The CDR3 bases are TGTGCCAGCAGTTTGGGGGAGTACTCCTACGAGCAGTACTTC. It encodes CASSLGEYSYEQYF.

This chain links TRBV19 with TRBJ2-2; 9 bases align to TRBD1. The V segment lost 5 bases and the J segment 7 bases; nucleotides outside the gene matches: 5. Germline CDR1 and CDR2: LNHDA and SQIVND (reference sequence). CDR3 size: 14 residues. The CDR3 DNA reads TGTGCCAGTAGTGGACAGGGGTATGGCGGGGAGCTGTTTTTT. Translating it yields CASSGQGYGGELFF.

This clonotype was counted a few times. V and J are TRBV18 and TRBJ1-5; maybe TRBD1 (5 bases). Trimming pared 3 bases from V and 5 bases from J, leaving 17 bases between. Germline V gene sequence: CDR1 KGHSH, CDR2 LQKENI. CDR3 length: 16 amino acids. The DNA for the CDR3 is TGTGCCAGCTCACCGTCGCAACAGGTACGGGATCAGCCCCAGCATTTT. This sequence encodes CASSPSQQVRDQPQHF. Based on the CDR3 plus reference TRBV18 and TRBJ1-5, the full variable domain is NAGVMQNPRHLVRRRGQEARLRCSPMKGHSHVYWYRQLPEEGLKFMVYLQKENIIDESGMPKERFSAEFPKEGPSILRIQQVVRGDSAAYFCASSPSQQVRDQPQHFGDGTRLSIL.

The sample holds many counts of this clonotype. The chain combines TRBV20-1 with TRBJ1-5; D gene ambiguous. V gave up 0 bases and J gave up 0 bases, with 12 bases separating them. Germline V gene sequence: CDR1 DFQATT, CDR2 SNEGSKA (reference sequence). The CDR3 covers 16 residues. The CDR3 is CSARDTLLLSNQPQHF. As DNA, the CDR3 is TGCAGTGCTAGAGATACCCTTCTTCTTAGCAATCAGCCCCAGCATTTT.

This sequence joins TRBV6-2 or TRBV6-3 and TRBJ1-1; 8 bases line up with TRBD1. This CDR3 comprises 13 residues. After removal of 2 bases from V and 6 bases from J, the junction contained 2 bases not matched to a gene. Germline CDR1 is MNHEY and CDR2 is SVGEGT. CDR3 amino acids: CASSYRTGSEAFF. Here the CDR3 DNA reads TGTGCCAGCAGTTACAGGACAGGGTCTGAAGCTTTCTTT.

This clonotype was counted between two and nine times. J is TRBJ1-1 and V is TRBV9, with a possible D match to TRBD1 (6 bases). Germline assignment: CDR1 SGDLS and CDR2 YYNGEE. V lost 3 bases to trimming and J lost 6 bases, with 18 bases between them. There are 15 residues in the CDR3. CDR3 sequence reads: CASSAETGVWAEAFF. CDR3 bases: TGTGCCAGCAGCGCCGAGACAGGCGTTTGGGCTGAAGCTTTCTTT.

This clonotype was seen only a few times. The rearrangement links TRBV7-2 to TRBJ1-2; possible D gene TRBD1, 5 bases. The CDR3 extends over 16 amino acids. From germline, CDR1 is SGHTA and CDR2 FQGNSA. Trimming shortened V by 2 bases and J by 7 bases, and 20 bases separated the two germline ends. In DNA, the CDR3 is TGTGCCAGCAGCTTATCCAGGGAACGGGGAAATCGTGGCTACACCTTC. Protein product: CASSLSRERGNRGYTF.

A few counts support this clonotype. The chain employs TRBV19 and TRBJ2-6; tentative D call: TRBD1 (6 bases). The germline V gene has CDR1 LNHDA and CDR2 SQIVND (reference sequence). V was clipped by 6 bases and J by 1 base, with 7 bases between them. This CDR3 has 14 amino acids. CDR3 loop: CASRQGSGANVLTF. DNA for the CDR3: TGTGCCAGTAGACAGGGATCTGGGGCCAACGTCCTGACTTTC.

This chain links TRBV7-9 with TRBJ2-7; the D gene is possibly TRBD2 (6 bases). Trimming shortened V by 5 bases and J by 0 bases, and 23 bases separated the two germline ends. The CDR3 length is 18 residues. Germline loops: CDR1 SEHNR, CDR2 FQNEAQ (reference sequence). The DNA of the CDR3 is TGTGCCAGCAGCCTGTCGAGAGGGACTGCAGACCGCTCCTACGAGCAGTACTTC. Its translation: CASSLSRGTADRSYEQYF.

The chain couples TRBV5-5 to TRBJ2-2; the D gene is possibly TRBD1 (5 bases). V lost 1 base and J lost 6, with 16 bases in between. Germline CDR1 and CDR2: SGHKS and YYEKEE (reference sequence). The CDR3 contains 16 residues. In nucleotides, the CDR3 is TGTGCCAGCAGCTTGACTGGGTCCAGGGTGTCCGGGGAGCTGTTTTTT. Residues: CASSLTGSRVSGELFF.

The chain has TRBV10-3 and TRBJ2-3, with a possible D match to TRBD2 (7 bases). Deletions cut 0 bases from V and 4 bases from J, with 14 bases between. Germline assignment: CDR1 ENHRY and CDR2 SYGVKD. The CDR3 extends over 16 amino acids. The DNA for the CDR3 is TGTGCCATCAGTGAGTCGACGCGGGGGCGACCAGATACGCAGTATTTT. Translating it yields CAISESTRGRPDTQYF.

This clonotype showed up many times. The chain's CDR3 is CATSGPGDTQYF. DNA of the CDR3: TGTGCCACCAGTGGCCCCGGAGATACGCAGTATTTT. J is TRBJ2-3 and V is TRBV24-1; D remains ambiguous. Germline V gives CDR1 KGHDR, CDR2 SFDVKD. Trimming left V 5 bases short and J 5 bases short, with 7 bases between. This CDR3 spans 12 amino acids.

The table lists this clonotype with a few counts. This rearrangement joins TRBV15 to TRBJ2-5; the D call may be TRBD1 or TRBD2 (5 bases each). Trimming cost V 3 bases and J 1 base, with 18 bases left between them. Germline CDR1 reads LNHNV; CDR2 reads YYDKDF (reference sequence). The CDR3 covers 17 residues. CDR3 nucleotides: TGTGCCACCAGCAGCGACCGGGGCTCAAACTTCCAAGAGACCCAGTACTTC. Translating gives CATSSDRGSNFQETQYF.

This clonotype came up many times. The V and J genes are TRBV4-2 and TRBJ1-4; no definite D call. Germline CDR1 and CDR2: LGHNA and YNFKEQ. The CDR3 runs to 15 residues. The V end lost 0 bases, the J end lost 8 bases, and 13 bases lay between the germline ends. CDR3 in DNA: TGTGCCAGCAGCCAAGAGATGAGGGCAGCCGAAAAACTGTTTTTT. Its protein product is CASSQEMRAAEKLFF.

This clonotype was picked up a small number of times. The J gene is TRBJ1-5, the V gene TRBV5-1; no clear D. The CDR3 runs to 15 residues. CDR1 and CDR2 from the germline V gene are SGHRS and YFSETQ. Trimming pared 3 bases from V and 0 bases from J, leaving 10 bases between. The CDR3 DNA reads TGCGCCAGCAGCTCGGGATCTAATAGCAATCAGCCCCAGCATTTT. Translation: CASSSGSNSNQPQHF.

This sequence joins TRBV28 and TRBJ2-3; possible D gene TRBD2, 6 bases. V lost 4 bases, J lost 1 base, and 24 bases lay in between. The CDR3 extends over 19 amino acids. Germline lookup yields CDR1 MDHEN and CDR2 SYDVKM. CDR3 coding DNA: TGTGCCAGCAGTTCCCTCCTTTTGGGCGCGGGAAGGGGCACAGATACGCAGTATTTT. It codes for CASSSLLLGAGRGTDTQYF.

V usage is TRBV11-2 and J usage is TRBJ2-3; 13 bases map to TRBD2. The CDR3 loop spans 17 amino acids. Germline CDR1 reads SGHAT; CDR2 reads FQNNGV. After removal of 1 base from V and 4 bases from J, the junction contained 5 bases not matched to a gene. The chain's CDR3 is CASSLGTSGRIADTQYF. The CDR3 region has the DNA TGTGCCAGCAGCTTAGGGACTAGCGGGAGAATTGCAGATACGCAGTATTTT. The complete variable domain, with remaining parts taken from reference TRBV11-2 and TRBJ2-3, reads EAGVAQSPRYKIIEKRQSVAFWCNPISGHATLYWYQQILGQGPKLLIQFQNNGVVDDSQLPKDRFSAERLKGVDSTLKIQPAKLEDSAVYLCASSLGTSGRIADTQYFGPGTRLTVL.